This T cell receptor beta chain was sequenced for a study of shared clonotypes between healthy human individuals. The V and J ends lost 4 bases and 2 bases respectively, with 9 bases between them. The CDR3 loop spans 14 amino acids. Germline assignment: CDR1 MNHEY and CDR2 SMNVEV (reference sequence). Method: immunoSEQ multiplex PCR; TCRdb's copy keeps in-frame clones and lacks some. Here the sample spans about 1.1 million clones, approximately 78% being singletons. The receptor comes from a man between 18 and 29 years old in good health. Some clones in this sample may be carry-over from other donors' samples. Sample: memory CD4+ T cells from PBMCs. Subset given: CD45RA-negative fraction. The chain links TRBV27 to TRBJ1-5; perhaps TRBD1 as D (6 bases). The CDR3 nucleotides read TGTGCCAGCAGTTCAGGGGTTGGCAATCAGCCCCAGCATTTT. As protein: CASSSGVGNQPQHF.